The 9 T cell receptor beta chains presented below share a single source sample, sequenced in a study of T cell responses to AZD1222 COVID-19 vaccine. The data were produced by immunoSEQ multiplex PCR, yet TCRdb's version contains in-frame clones alone and is incomplete. The sample shows some 160,000 clones, about 92% of them seen only once. Sample: peripheral blood, taken on day 0 of AZD1222 vaccination. The receptors stem from an adult in good health.

The V gene is TRBV11-2, the J gene TRBJ2-7, with 10 bases aligning to TRBD2. Germline assignment: CDR1 SGHAT and CDR2 FQNNGV. Trimming took 1 base from V and 0 from J; bases not matched to a gene: 6. There are 17 residues in the CDR3. The CDR3 DNA sequence: TGTGCCAGCAGCTTAGGTGCCCCTAGCGGGAGCTCCTACGAGCAGTACTTC. This encodes CASSLGAPSGSSYEQYF.

This sequence joins TRBV5-1 and TRBJ1-2; unclear D gene. Trimming took off 0 bases at V and 2 bases at J, with 8 bases between the two ends. From germline, CDR1 is SGHRS and CDR2 YFSETQ. CDR3 length: 14 residues. In DNA form, the CDR3 reads TGCGCCAGCAGCTTGGTGGCGGTGAACTATGGCTACACCTTC. Protein sequence: CASSLVAVNYGYTF.

The chain couples TRBV14 to TRBJ2-1, with D perhaps assigned TRBD1 or TRBD2 (6 bases each). This CDR3 region has 15 residues. V was pared by 6 bases and J by 7 bases, with 19 bases between. Germline CDR1 and CDR2: SGHDN and FVKESK. The CDR3 region is CASSPHGRRGNEQFF. The CDR3 DNA reads TGTGCCAGCAGTCCCCATGGGAGGAGGGGGAATGAGCAGTTCTTC.

V and J are TRBV4-1 and TRBJ2-3; the match to TRBD2 covers 8 bases. Germline V CDR1 and CDR2: MGHRA, YSYEKL. The CDR3 has 16 amino acids. V dropped 1 base and J dropped 6; count of bases not matched to a gene: 9. CDR3 DNA: TGCGCCAGCAGCCAAGGCGCAGCGGGGGCTTCGGATACGCAGTATTTT. It encodes CASSQGAAGASDTQYF.

J is TRBJ2-3 and V is TRBV6-2 or TRBV6-3; 11 nucleotides line up with TRBD2. The V gene end was trimmed by 5 bases and the J gene end by 8 bases; junction bases not matched to a gene: 9. Germline V lookup: CDR1 MNHEY, CDR2 SVGEGT. The CDR3 contains 15 residues. The CDR3 sequence: CASSLPSGGPGTQYF. The CDR3 region has the DNA TGTGCCAGCAGTCTCCCTAGCGGGGGGCCTGGTACGCAGTATTTT.

This rearrangement joins TRBV12-3 or TRBV12-4 to TRBJ1-1, with D maybe TRBD1 (5 bases). The CDR3 runs to 13 residues. Trimming stripped 5 bases from V and 7 bases from J, with 14 bases between. CDR3 bases: TGTGCCAGCAGTGTCAGGGAAGTTGGTGAAGCTTTCTTT. Encoded protein: CASSVREVGEAFF.

A few counts support this clone. The chain recombines TRBV5-1 with TRBJ1-3; D possibly corresponds to TRBD1 (5 bases). The V end was cut by 4 bases, the J end by 0 bases, with 8 bases between. Germline V gene data show CDR1 as SGHRS and CDR2 as YFSETQ. CDR3 length: 14 amino acids. CDR3 residues: CASSTGTSGNTIYF. DNA of the CDR3: TGCGCCAGCAGCACCGGGACCTCTGGAAACACCATATATTTT.

The chain employs TRBV5-6 and TRBJ1-6; the D is unclear. V lost 4 bases to trimming and J lost 4 bases, with 9 bases between them. Germline assignment: CDR1 SGHDT and CDR2 YYEEEE. The CDR3 is 14 amino acids. The CDR3 reads CASSASGYNSPLHF. Here the CDR3 DNA reads TGTGCCAGCAGCGCGTCCGGATATAATTCACCCCTCCACTTT. Based on the CDR3 plus reference TRBV5-6 and TRBJ1-6, the full variable domain is DAGVTQSPTHLIKTRGQQVTLRCSPKSGHDTVSWYQQALGQGPQFIFQYYEEEERQRGNFPDRFSGHQFPNYSSELNVNALLLGDSALYLCASSASGYNSPLHFGNGTRLTVT.

The DNA for the CDR3 is TGTGCTAGTGGTTTCAGCAGAGACAATGAGCAGTTCTTC. This gives the protein CASGFSRDNEQFF. The chain couples TRBV12-5 to TRBJ2-1; D is ambiguous. The length of the CDR3 is 13 residues. The ends were cut back, 3 bases at V and 5 bases at J, with 8 bases in the middle. Germline loops: CDR1 LGHNT, CDR2 FRNRAP.